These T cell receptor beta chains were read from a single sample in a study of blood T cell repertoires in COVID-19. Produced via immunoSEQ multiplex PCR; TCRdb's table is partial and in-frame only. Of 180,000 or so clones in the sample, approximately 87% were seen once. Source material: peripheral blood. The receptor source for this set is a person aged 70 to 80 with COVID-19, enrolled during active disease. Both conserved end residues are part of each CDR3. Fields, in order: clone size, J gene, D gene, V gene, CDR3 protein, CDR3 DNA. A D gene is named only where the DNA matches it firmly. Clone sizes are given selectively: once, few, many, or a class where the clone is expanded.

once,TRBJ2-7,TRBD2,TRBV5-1,CASSQATSGRTYEQYF,TGCGCCAGCAGCCAAGCTACTAGCGGGAGAACCTACGAGCAGTACTTC
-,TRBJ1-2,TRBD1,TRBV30,CAWSENRGGGYTF,TGTGCCTGGAGCGAGAACAGGGGGGGAGGCTACACCTTC
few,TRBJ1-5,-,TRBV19,CASSPRQGQPPQHF,TGTGCCAGTTCACCGCGGCAGGGACAACCGCCCCAGCATTTT
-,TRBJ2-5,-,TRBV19,CASSTGETQYF,TGTGCCAGTAGTACGGGAGAGACCCAGTACTTC
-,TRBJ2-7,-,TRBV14,CASSQDDLSGYEQYF,TGTGCCAGCAGCCAAGATGACCTGAGCGGTTACGAGCAGTACTTC
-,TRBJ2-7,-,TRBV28,CASRGGKDPVYEQYF,TGTGCCAGCAGAGGAGGGAAGGACCCCGTCTACGAGCAGTACTTC
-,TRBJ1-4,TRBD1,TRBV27,CANSHGQGNEKLFF,TGTGCCAACAGCCATGGACAGGGTAATGAAAAACTGTTTTTT
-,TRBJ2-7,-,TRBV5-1,CASSPARDLGFYEQYF,TGCGCCAGCAGCCCCGCTCGGGACTTGGGGTTCTACGAGCAGTACTTC
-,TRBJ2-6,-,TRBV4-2,CASSLASGANVLTF,TGTGCCAGCAGCTTAGCCTCTGGGGCCAACGTCCTGACTTTC
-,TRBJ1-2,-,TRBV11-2,CASSLGDRVGANYGYTF,TGTGCCAGCAGCTTAGGGGACCGGGTGGGGGCGAACTATGGCTACACCTTC
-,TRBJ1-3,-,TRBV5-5,CASSLVFGGNTIYF,TGTGCCAGCAGCTTGGTGTTCGGTGGAAACACCATATATTTT
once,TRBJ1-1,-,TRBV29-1,CSVDRMNTEAFF,TGCAGCGTAGACAGGATGAACACTGAAGCTTTCTTT
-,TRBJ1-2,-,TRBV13,CASSSPGQGSWGYTF,TGTGCCAGCAGTTCACCCGGTCAGGGGTCGTGGGGCTACACCTTC
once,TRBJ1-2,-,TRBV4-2,CASSEPTVNYGYTF,TGTGCCAGCAGCGAACCGACAGTTAACTATGGCTACACCTTC
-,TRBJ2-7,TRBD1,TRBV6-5,CASSRPGQGAPEQYF,TGTGCCAGCAGTCGACCGGGACAGGGGGCTCCCGAGCAGTACTTC
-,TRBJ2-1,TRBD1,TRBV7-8,CASSFYRPEHRDRGVNEQFF,TGTGCCAGCAGCTTCTACAGGCCTGAACACCGGGACAGGGGGGTAAATGAGCAGTTCTTC
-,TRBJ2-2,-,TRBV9,CASSVDVRGTGELFF,TGTGCCAGCAGCGTAGACGTCCGGGGGACCGGGGAGCTGTTTTTT
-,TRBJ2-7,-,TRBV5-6,CASSLVGSSYEQYF,TGTGCCAGCAGCTTGGTAGGGAGCTCCTACGAGCAGTACTTC
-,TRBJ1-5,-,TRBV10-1,CASYNQPQHF,TGCGCCAGTTATAATCAGCCCCAGCATTTT
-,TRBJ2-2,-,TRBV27,CASSFGNTGELFF,TGTGCCAGCAGTTTCGGGAACACCGGGGAGCTGTTTTTT
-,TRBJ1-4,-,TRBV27,CASSLISTGGINEKLFF,TGTGCCAGCAGTTTAATCTCGACGGGGGGGATAAATGAAAAACTGTTTTTT
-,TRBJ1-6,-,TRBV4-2,CASSQEGRQPYNSPLHF,TGTGCCAGCAGCCAAGAGGGGCGACAGCCCTATAATTCACCCCTCCACTTT
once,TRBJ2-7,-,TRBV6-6,CASNPLDSLSYEQYF,TGTGCCAGCAATCCCCTGGACTCCCTCTCCTACGAGCAGTACTTC
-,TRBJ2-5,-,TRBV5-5,CASSLAQGFETQYF,TGTGCCAGCAGCTTGGCACAGGGTTTTGAGACCCAGTACTTC
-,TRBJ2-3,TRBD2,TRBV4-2,CASSQEIGTSGRKQYF,TGTGCCAGCAGCCAAGAAATCGGGACTAGCGGGAGGAAGCAGTATTTT
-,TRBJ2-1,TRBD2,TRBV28,CASSGRLAEQFF,TGTGCCAGCAGTGGGCGACTAGCCGAGCAGTTCTTC
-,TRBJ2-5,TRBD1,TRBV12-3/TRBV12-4,CATRTGGQETQYF,TGTGCCACCCGGACAGGGGGCCAAGAGACCCAGTACTTC
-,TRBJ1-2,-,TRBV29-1,CSVVVREAGYTF,TGCAGCGTTGTAGTAAGGGAGGCTGGCTACACCTTC
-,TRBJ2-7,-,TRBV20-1,CSASGDKDEQYF,TGCAGTGCTAGTGGGGACAAGGACGAGCAGTACTTC
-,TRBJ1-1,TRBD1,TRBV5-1,CASSLVTKRQGVNTEAFF,TGCGCCAGCAGCTTGGTGACCAAGAGACAGGGTGTCAACACTGAAGCTTTCTTT
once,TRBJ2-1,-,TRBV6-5,CASSYRYSTYNEQFF,TGTGCCAGCAGTTACCGCTACAGCACCTACAATGAGCAGTTCTTC
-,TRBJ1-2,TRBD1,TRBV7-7,CASSFPHKKKTGVCGYTF,TGTGCCAGCAGCTTCCCCCACAAAAAAAAGACAGGGGTCTGTGGCTACACCTTC
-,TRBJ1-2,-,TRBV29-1,CSVEVGGGYGYTF,TGCAGCGTTGAAGTGGGGGGTGGCTATGGCTACACCTTC
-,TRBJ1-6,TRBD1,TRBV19,CASSWGQGAGNSPLHF,TGTGCCAGTAGTTGGGGACAGGGGGCCGGTAATTCACCCCTCCACTTT
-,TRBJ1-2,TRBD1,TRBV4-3,CASSQSRTGTYGYTF,TGCGCCAGCAGCCAAAGCCGGACAGGCACCTATGGCTACACCTTC
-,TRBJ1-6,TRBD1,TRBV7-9,CASSRGQGSPLHF,TGTGCCAGCAGCAGGGGGCAGGGTTCACCCCTCCACTTT
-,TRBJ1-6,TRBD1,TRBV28,CASSTTGQGGHSPLHF,TGTGCCAGCAGTACGACCGGACAGGGGGGGCACTCACCCCTCCACTTT
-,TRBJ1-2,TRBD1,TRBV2,CASSEARGQTYGYTF,TGTGCCAGCAGTGAAGCAAGGGGACAGACCTATGGCTACACCTTC
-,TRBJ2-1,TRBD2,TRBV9,CASSVGGGTSSYNEQFF,TGTGCCAGCAGCGTAGGCGGGGGGACCAGCTCCTACAATGAGCAGTTCTTC
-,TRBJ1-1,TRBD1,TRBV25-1,CASSDVGRGQAFF,TGTGCCAGCAGTGACGTTGGCAGGGGGCAAGCTTTCTTT
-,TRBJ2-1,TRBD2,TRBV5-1,CASSLDLAGGRGEFF,TGCGCCAGCAGCTTGGACCTAGCGGGGGGACGCGGGGAGTTCTTC
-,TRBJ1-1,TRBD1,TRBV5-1,CASSERQGMNTEAFF,TGCGCCAGCAGCGAACGACAGGGCATGAACACTGAAGCTTTCTTT
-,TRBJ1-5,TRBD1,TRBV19,CASRDQGEVQPQHF,TGTGCCAGTAGAGATCAGGGGGAGGTCCAGCCCCAGCATTTT
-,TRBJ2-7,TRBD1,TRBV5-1,CASSPRGQGVYEQYF,TGCGCCAGCAGCCCCCGGGGACAGGGGGTTTACGAGCAGTACTTC
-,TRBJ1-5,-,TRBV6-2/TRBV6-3,CASSYAQGQGISNQPQHF,TGTGCCAGCAGTTACGCTCAGGGGCAGGGTATTAGCAATCAGCCCCAGCATTTT
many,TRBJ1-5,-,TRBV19,CASSGTLNNQPQHF,TGTGCCAGTAGCGGGACATTAAACAATCAGCCCCAGCATTTT
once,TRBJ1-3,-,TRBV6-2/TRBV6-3,CASIPFRNSGNTIYF,TGTGCCAGCATCCCCTTCAGGAACTCTGGAAACACCATATATTTT
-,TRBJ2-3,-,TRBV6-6,CASSPLSIGSSTDTQYF,TGTGCCAGCAGTCCACTCTCAATCGGTTCTAGCACAGATACGCAGTATTTT
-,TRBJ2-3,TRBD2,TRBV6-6,CASSPLSSGGSTDTQYF,TGTGCCAGCAGTCCACTCTCTAGCGGGGGAAGCACAGATACGCAGTATTTT